What follows is one T cell receptor beta chain and its context. Its antigen is currently unknown. The source of the sample is a study of PD-1 blockade in mismatch repair-deficient tumors. Study-wide background: Patients had eleven to twelve mismatch repair-deficient cancer types and were previously treated and progressing. Whole-study findings and limits: After pembrolizumab, tumor-resident clones rose rapidly, then generally contracted before radiologic responses.

TCRdb's copy holds only in-frame clones and misses some; the assay was immunoSEQ multiplex PCR. This sample has roughly 120,000 clones, with 88% found just once. TCR sequencing covered a few patients who responded to pembrolizumab. This receptor was obtained from an adult with mismatch repair-deficient cancer. The source material was peripheral blood, sampled about 17 months after starting pembrolizumab.

CDR3 sequence: CASSLAGGLQETQYF. CDR3 nucleotide sequence: TGTGCCAGCAGCTTGGCGGGAGGGCTGCAAGAGACCCAGTACTTC. The chain combines TRBV11-3 with TRBJ2-5, with TRBD2 matching 9 bases. Germline CDR1 and CDR2: SGHNT and YENEEA. This CDR3 spans 15 amino acids. Trimming cost V 3 bases and J 2 bases; bases outside gene matches: 4.